This TCR beta chain was sequenced for a study of PD-1 blockade in mismatch repair-deficient tumors. The TCR-sequenced patients were a few responders to pembrolizumab. This clone was detected ten times or more. Its antigen is as yet unknown. Points from the study as a whole: Tumor-resident clones, often absent from pretreatment blood, expanded after pembrolizumab and then contracted.

Per the germline V gene, CDR1 is MNHEY and CDR2 is SVGAGI. This CDR3 contains 15 residues. V lost 4 bases and J lost 1; bases outside the gene matches: 4. TCRdb keeps only in-frame clones here, not all; method: immunoSEQ multiplex PCR. The data show about 51,000 clones, over 65% seen once. This sequence was found in an adult with mismatch repair-deficient cancer. This chain uses TRBV6-5 with TRBJ2-7; the match to TRBD2 covers 10 bases. Sample: peripheral blood, taken 4 weeks after starting pembrolizumab. The CDR3 reads CASSLATSGSYEQYF. The CDR3 DNA reads as TGTGCCAGCAGTTTAGCGACTAGCGGGTCCTACGAGCAGTACTTC.